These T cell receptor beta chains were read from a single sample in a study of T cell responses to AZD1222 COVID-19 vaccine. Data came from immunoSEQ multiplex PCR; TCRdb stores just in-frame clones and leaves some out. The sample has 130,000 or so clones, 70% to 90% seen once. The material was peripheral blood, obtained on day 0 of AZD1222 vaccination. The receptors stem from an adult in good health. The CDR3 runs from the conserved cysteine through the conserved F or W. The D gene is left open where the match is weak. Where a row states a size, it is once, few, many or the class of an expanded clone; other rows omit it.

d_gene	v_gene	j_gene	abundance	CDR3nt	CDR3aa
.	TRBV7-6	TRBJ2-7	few	TGTGCCAGCAGCTTGTTAGCGGTTAGCTCCTACGAGCAGTACTTC	CASSLLAVSSYEQYF
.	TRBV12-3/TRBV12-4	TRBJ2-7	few	TGTGCCAGCAGTTTAACGCGCCGGTGGGAGCAGTACTTC	CASSLTRRWEQYF
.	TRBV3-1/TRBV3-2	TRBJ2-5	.	TGTGCCAGCAGCCGCGGGCTAGGGGGCCAAGAGACCCAGTACTTC	CASSRGLGGQETQYF
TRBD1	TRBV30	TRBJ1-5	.	TGTGCCTGGAGTGAAGGGACAGAAAATCAGCCCCAGCATTTT	CAWSEGTENQPQHF
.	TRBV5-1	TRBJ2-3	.	TGCGCCAGCAGCTTGGACCCAAGCACAGATACGCAGTATTTT	CASSLDPSTDTQYF
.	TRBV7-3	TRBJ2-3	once	TGTGCCAGCAGCTTAGGACCTACAGGGTTGACAGATACGCAGTATTTT	CASSLGPTGLTDTQYF
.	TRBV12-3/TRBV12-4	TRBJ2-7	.	TGTGCCAGCAGTTTGGGTAGACTAGAGCAGTACTTC	CASSLGRLEQYF
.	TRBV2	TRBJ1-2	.	TGTGCCAGCAGTAAACGGAACTCTAACTATGGCTACACCTTC	CASSKRNSNYGYTF
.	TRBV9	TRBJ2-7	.	TGTGCCAGCAGCGGAGGGACAACTCCCGGCTACGAGCAGTACTTC	CASSGGTTPGYEQYF
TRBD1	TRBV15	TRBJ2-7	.	TGTGCCACCAGCCGCGGGACAGGGCGGTCCTACGAGCAGTACTTC	CATSRGTGRSYEQYF
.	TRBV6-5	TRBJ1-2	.	TGTGCCAGCAGTTACTCGGGAAGAGACTATGGCTACACCTTC	CASSYSGRDYGYTF
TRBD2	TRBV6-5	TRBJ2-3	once	TGTGCCAGCAGTTCTCTAGCGGGGGGGAGCACAGATACGCAGTATTTT	CASSSLAGGSTDTQYF
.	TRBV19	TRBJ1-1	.	TGTGCCAGTAGTATAGTCCCGAGACTGAGGAACACTGAAGCTTTCTTT	CASSIVPRLRNTEAFF
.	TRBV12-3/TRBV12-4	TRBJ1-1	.	TGTGCCAGCGTACTAGTCCCCGAGGAAGCTTTCTTT	CASVLVPEEAFF
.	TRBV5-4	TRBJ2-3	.	TGTGCCAGCAGCTTGGCTCTAGCAGTAACAGATACGCAGTATTTT	CASSLALAVTDTQYF
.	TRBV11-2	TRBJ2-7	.	TGTGCCAGCAGCTTAGTAGGCCCCTCTGGCGAGCAGTACTTC	CASSLVGPSGEQYF
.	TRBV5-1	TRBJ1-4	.	TGCGCCAGCAGCTCCACGGGGAGGAATGAAAAACTGTTTTTT	CASSSTGRNEKLFF
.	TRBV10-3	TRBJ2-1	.	TGTGCCATCAGTGAGTCTGAGGCGCGGGAAGGTCATGAGCAGTTCTTC	CAISESEAREGHEQFF
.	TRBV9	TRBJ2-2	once	TGTGCCAGCAGCGTAGCTTGGAACACCGGGGAGCTGTTTTTT	CASSVAWNTGELFF
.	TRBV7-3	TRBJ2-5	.	TGTGCCAGCAGCAAGAGGAGCGGGGAGACCCAGTACTTC	CASSKRSGETQYF
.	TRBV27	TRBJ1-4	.	TGTGCCAGCAGAGAAGTGGGGGACGAAAAACTGTTTTTT	CASREVGDEKLFF
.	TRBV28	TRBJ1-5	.	TGTGCCAGCAGTTTAGTCGGTCAGCCCCAGCATTTT	CASSLVGQPQHF
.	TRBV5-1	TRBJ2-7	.	TGCGCCAGCAGCTTGACCGGCTACGAGCAGTACTTC	CASSLTGYEQYF
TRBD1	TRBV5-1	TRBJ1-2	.	TGCGCCAGCAGCGTGACGGACAGGGAAAACTATGGCTACACCTTC	CASSVTDRENYGYTF
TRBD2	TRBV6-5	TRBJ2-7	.	TGTGCCACCCACCACCCTAGCGGGAGATCCTACGAGCAGTACTTC	CATHHPSGRSYEQYF
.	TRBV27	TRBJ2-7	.	TGTGCCAGCAGAACCTCAGGGGGGTCGTACGAGCAGTACTTC	CASRTSGGSYEQYF
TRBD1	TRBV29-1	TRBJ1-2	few	TGCAGCGTTGAATTGTACAGGGGTGGCTATGGCTACACCTTC	CSVELYRGGYGYTF
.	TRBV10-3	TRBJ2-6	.	TGTGCCACCCATCACCCGAGCAAGTCCGGGGCCAACGTCCTGACTTTC	CATHHPSKSGANVLTF
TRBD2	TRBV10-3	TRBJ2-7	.	TGTGCCATCAGGGGACTAGCGGGAGAAGGGTCGGGCGAGCAGTACTTC	CAIRGLAGEGSGEQYF
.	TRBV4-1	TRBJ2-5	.	TGCGCCAGCAGCCAAACGGGGTTGAGGGAGACCCAGTACTTC	CASSQTGLRETQYF
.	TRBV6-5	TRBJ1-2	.	TGTGCCAGCAGTTCCAGAGACTATGGCTACACCTTC	CASSSRDYGYTF
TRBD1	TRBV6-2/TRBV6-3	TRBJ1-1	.	TGTGCCAGCAGTTACTGGGGACAGGGCCGAATGAACACTGAAGCTTTCTTT	CASSYWGQGRMNTEAFF
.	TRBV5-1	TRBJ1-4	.	TGCGCCAGCAGCTCGCCGGAGGAGGGGGAAAAACTGTTTTTT	CASSSPEEGEKLFF
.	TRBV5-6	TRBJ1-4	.	TGTGCCAGCAGCTTGGTGGCGGTTTCCGAGAAACTGTTTTTT	CASSLVAVSEKLFF
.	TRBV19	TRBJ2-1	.	TGTGCCAGTAGTATAGGGGGCAGCTATGAGCAGTTCTTC	CASSIGGSYEQFF
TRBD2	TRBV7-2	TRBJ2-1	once	TGTGCCAGCAGCCCAGCGGGACTAGCGTCGGGTGAGCAGTTCTTC	CASSPAGLASGEQFF
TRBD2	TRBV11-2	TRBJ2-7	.	TGTGCCAGCAGCTCCCGGACTAGCGGGAGACGCAGCTACGAGCAGTACTTC	CASSSRTSGRRSYEQYF
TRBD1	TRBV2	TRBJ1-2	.	TGTGCCAGCAGTGAGTTCAGGGGGAACTATGGCTACACCTTC	CASSEFRGNYGYTF
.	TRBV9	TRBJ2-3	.	TGTGCCAGCAGCGTAGCTCCGGCTCCCACAGATACGCAGTATTTT	CASSVAPAPTDTQYF
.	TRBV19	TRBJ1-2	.	TGTGCCAGTTCTTCAGGGGCGCGTGGCTACACCTTC	CASSSGARGYTF
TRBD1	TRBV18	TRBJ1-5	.	TGTGCCAGCTCACAAGGACAGGGCAATCAGCCCCAGCATTTT	CASSQGQGNQPQHF
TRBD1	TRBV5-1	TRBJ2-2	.	TGCGCCAGCAGCCAGACAGGGGGCCTGGACGGGGAGCTGTTTTTT	CASSQTGGLDGELFF
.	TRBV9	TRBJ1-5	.	TGTGCCAGCAGCGTGAACAGTCAATCCCCCCAGCATTTT	CASSVNSQSPQHF
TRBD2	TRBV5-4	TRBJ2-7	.	TGTGCCAGCAGCTTGAGACTAGCGGGGGGCCCCTACGAGCAGTACTTC	CASSLRLAGGPYEQYF
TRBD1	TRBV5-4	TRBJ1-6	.	TGTGCCAGCAGTCTGCGGGGGACAGGGGACTCACCCCTCCACTTT	CASSLRGTGDSPLHF
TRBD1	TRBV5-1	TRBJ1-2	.	TGCGCCAGCAGCCTTTCGGGGACAGGAAATAGTGGCTACACCTTC	CASSLSGTGNSGYTF
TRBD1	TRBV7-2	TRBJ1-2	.	TGTGCCAGCAGCAAACAGGGGGCGGACTATGGCTACACCTTC	CASSKQGADYGYTF
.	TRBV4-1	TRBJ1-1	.	TGCGCCAGCAGCCAAGTTCTTGAGAACACTGAAGCTTTCTTT	CASSQVLENTEAFF
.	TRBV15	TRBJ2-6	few	TGTGCCACCAGCAGAGCTTCCGGGGCCAACGTCCTGACTTTC	CATSRASGANVLTF
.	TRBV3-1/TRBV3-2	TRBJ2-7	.	TGTGCCAGCAGCCAAGACATCTCCTACGAGCAGTACTTC	CASSQDISYEQYF
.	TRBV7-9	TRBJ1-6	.	TGTGCCAGCAGCTTAAGCAGGGTCTCGCGAAAAGGTTCACCCCTCCACTTT	CASSLSRVSRKGSPLHF
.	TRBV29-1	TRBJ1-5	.	TGCAGCGCGAAAGGGAGCGCGGGCAATCAGCCCCAGCATTTT	CSAKGSAGNQPQHF